A single sample is the source of the 20 T cell receptor beta chains below, sequenced in a study of beta chain features in type 1 diabetes. Study conclusions and caveats: All four CD4+ subsets from Type 1 diabetes patients carried moderately but significantly shorter TCRB CDR3s.

TCRB transcripts that were expressed got sequenced, as all of the isolated RNA had been reverse transcribed. Only in-frame clones appear in the TCRdb table, and some are missing; sequencing was by immunoSEQ multiplex PCR. This table holds over 650,000 clones, 11% to 15% found once. Their target antigens are unknown. The sample comprised naive CD4+ T cells from blood. The source is a man aged 18 to 29 with type 1 diabetes.

CDR3 sequence: CASSWAQDQPQHF. In DNA, the CDR3 is TGTGCCAGCAGCTGGGCCCAGGATCAGCCCCAGCATTTT. This chain connects TRBV7-9 to TRBJ1-5, with D hard to call. Trimming stripped 4 bases from V and 5 bases from J, with 9 bases between. The V gene's germline CDR1 is SEHNR and CDR2 FQNEAQ (reference sequence). The CDR3 runs 13 residues.

The gene calls are TRBV6-5 and TRBJ2-7; TRBD2 might be the D (6 bases). Trimming removed 2 bases at V and 0 bases at J, with 11 bases between. The CDR3 totals 15 residues. Germline V gene sequence: CDR1 MNHEY, CDR2 SVGAGI. The CDR3 DNA sequence: TGTGCCAGCAGTTACGGGCGGGGCCTCTCCTACGAGCAGTACTTC. It yields the protein CASSYGRGLSYEQYF.

The V and J genes are TRBV18 and TRBJ2-5; D uncertain. V was trimmed by 3 bases and J by 2 bases, leaving 16 bases between them. CDR3 size: 16 residues. The germline V gene encodes CDR1 KGHSH and CDR2 LQKENI. The CDR3 DNA follows: TGTGCCAGCTCACCTTCGGATTCCCGGCGGCAAGAGACCCAGTACTTC. Protein product: CASSPSDSRRQETQYF.

The genes are TRBV7-2 and TRBJ2-7; D unresolved. Between the trimmed V and J ends, which lost 2 bases and 5 bases, there was a span of 13 bases. CDR1 and CDR2 from the germline V gene are SGHTA and FQGNSA. The CDR3 consists of 14 residues. The CDR3 loop is CASSLFRSVDEQYF. In nucleotides, the CDR3 is TGTGCCAGCAGCTTATTTCGTAGTGTCGACGAGCAGTACTTC. Full variable domain (rest looked up from reference TRBV7-2 and TRBJ2-7): GAGVSQSPSNKVTEKGKDVELRCDPISGHTALYWYRQSLGQGLEFLIYFQGNSAPDKSGLPSDRFSAERTGGSVSTLTIQRTQQEDSAVYLCASSLFRSVDEQYFGPGTRLTVT.

The chain uses TRBV30 and TRBJ2-4, with a weak D call TRBD2 (5 bases). From germline, CDR1 is GTSNPN and CDR2 SVGIG (reference sequence). V lost 3 bases and J lost 8, with 11 bases in between. The CDR3 is 12 amino acids. CDR3 region: CAWSRGLDIQYF. The CDR3 region has the DNA TGTGCCTGGAGCCGAGGGTTGGACATTCAGTACTTC.

CDR3 region: CAISELGRAGNQPQHF. The DNA for the CDR3 is TGTGCCATCAGTGAGTTGGGCAGGGCAGGCAATCAGCCCCAGCATTTT. The J gene is TRBJ1-5, the V gene TRBV10-3, with a weak D call TRBD1 (5 bases). Germline values: CDR1 ENHRY, CDR2 SYGVKD. The CDR3 is 16 amino acids. V gave up 1 base and J gave up 2 bases, with 12 bases separating them.

Only a few counts were recorded for this clone. The V gene is TRBV11-2, the J gene TRBJ2-2; D is ambiguous. Trimming left V 0 bases short and J 5 bases short, with 7 bases between. Germline V gene data show CDR1 as SGHAT and CDR2 as FQNNGV. CDR3 size: 14 residues. The DNA for the CDR3 is TGTGCCAGCAGCTTAGATCCAGGAACCGGGGAGCTGTTTTTT. Its protein is CASSLDPGTGELFF.

This clone was counted between two and nine times. A junction boundary mismatches the germline segment, possibly from a read error. The J gene is TRBJ2-1, the V gene TRBV4-1; 7 bases align to TRBD2. CDR1 MGHRA and CDR2 YSYEKL come from the germline V gene. The CDR3 has 15 residues. The CDR3 region is CASSHLAASSNEQFF. The CDR3 coding sequence is TGCGCCAGCAGCCACCTAGCGGCCTCCTCCAATGAGCAGTTCTTC.

The chain employs TRBV18 and TRBJ2-1; 13 positions agree with TRBD2. CDR3 length equals 20 residues. V dropped 3 bases and J dropped 0; count of bases not matched to a gene: 11. Germline V gene sequence: CDR1 KGHSH, CDR2 LQKENI. This chain's CDR3 is CASSPLLGTSGDFSYNEQFF. DNA for the CDR3: TGTGCCAGCTCACCTTTACTAGGGACTAGCGGGGACTTCTCCTACAATGAGCAGTTCTTC.

In this sample, this clone turned up a few times. J is TRBJ2-3 and V is TRBV5-4, with D unresolved. The CDR3 totals 14 residues. The germline gives CDR1 SGHNT, CDR2 YYREEE (reference sequence). The V end lost 3 bases, the J end lost 4 bases, and 12 bases lay between the germline ends. The CDR3 nucleotides read TGTGCCAGCAGCTCGTTTGAGTGGGCAGATACGCAGTATTTT. Translation gives CASSSFEWADTQYF.

This chain links TRBV5-1 with TRBJ2-7, with TRBD2 matching 10 bases. The germline CDR1 and CDR2 sequences are SGHRS and YFSETQ. The ends lost 4 bases at V and 4 bases at J; junction bases unmatched: 11. The CDR3 contains 16 residues. This chain's CDR3 is CASSQVPLAGEYEQYF. CDR3 coding DNA: TGCGCCAGCAGCCAGGTGCCCCTAGCGGGAGAATACGAGCAGTACTTC.

This clone was counted between two and nine times. This chain connects TRBV28 to TRBJ2-4, with TRBD1 matching 9 bases. V was clipped by 3 bases and J by 8 bases; unmatched bases: 11. Germline CDR1 and CDR2: MDHEN and SYDVKM. The CDR3 runs 16 residues. The CDR3 reads CASSFPRGQGRDIQYF. Here the CDR3 DNA reads TGTGCCAGCAGTTTCCCTCGAGGACAGGGGAGGGACATTCAGTACTTC.

J is TRBJ2-2 and V is TRBV5-1; D uncertain. V lost 4 bases, J lost 3 bases, and 13 bases lay in between. CDR3 size: 15 residues. The germline V gene encodes CDR1 SGHRS and CDR2 YFSETQ. The CDR3 bases are TGCGCCAGCAGCGCACAAGGCCCCGACACCGGGGAGCTGTTTTTT. Amino acid sequence: CASSAQGPDTGELFF.

Only a few counts were recorded for this clone. The chain recombines TRBV4-3 with TRBJ1-1; 7 bases are shared with TRBD1. V gave up 4 bases and J gave up 5 bases; unmatched junction bases: 13. Germline V gene lookup returns CDR1 LGHNA and CDR2 YSLEER. The CDR3 extends over 16 amino acids. CDR3 protein: CASSPTPTGRGTEAFF. CDR3 nucleotide sequence: TGCGCCAGCAGCCCCACCCCGACAGGGAGGGGTACTGAAGCTTTCTTT.

V gene TRBV7-9 combines with J gene TRBJ1-1, with D unresolved. CDR1 is SEHNR and CDR2 is FQNEAQ in the germline V gene (reference sequence). V was clipped by 2 bases and J by 5 bases, with 9 bases between them. CDR3 length: 13 amino acids. CDR3: CASSLWEGTEAFF. The CDR3 DNA sequence: TGTGCCAGCAGCTTATGGGAGGGAACTGAAGCTTTCTTT.

There are a few counts of this clone. The chain carries TRBV7-2 and TRBJ2-1; D is undetermined. CDR3 length equals 15 residues. CDR1 SGHTA and CDR2 FQGNSA come from the germline V gene. The V gene lost 6 bases and the J gene lost 0 bases, with 12 bases spanning the gap. CDR3 nucleotide sequence: TGTGCCAGCAGTTCCGGGTCCCCCTCCTACAATGAGCAGTTCTTC. Amino acid sequence: CASSSGSPSYNEQFF.

The V gene is TRBV11-3, the J gene TRBJ1-1; TRBD1 matches 11 bases. The germline gives CDR1 SGHNT, CDR2 YENEEA. CDR3 length: 15 amino acids. With V trimmed by 6 bases and J by 4 bases, 7 bases remained unmatched. CDR3 sequence reads: CASSYSGTGGTEAFF. DNA for the CDR3: TGTGCCAGCAGTTACTCCGGGACAGGGGGCACTGAAGCTTTCTTT.

The rearrangement uses TRBV18 and TRBJ2-7; no reliable D call. V lost 5 bases, J lost 4 bases, and 12 bases lay in between. This CDR3 is 13 amino acids long. CDR1 and CDR2 from the germline V gene are KGHSH and LQKENI. The CDR3 DNA is TGTGCCAGCTCAGTCCAGAGGCCGTACGAGCAGTACTTC. This codes for CASSVQRPYEQYF.

This sequence joins TRBV4-2 and TRBJ1-2; no clear D gene. The CDR3 spans 14 residues. CDR1 LGHNA and CDR2 YNFKEQ come from the germline V gene. Trimming stripped 0 bases from V and 2 bases from J, with 7 bases between. CDR3 sequence reads: CASSQDNKNYGYTF. CDR3 coding DNA: TGTGCCAGCAGCCAAGATAACAAGAACTATGGCTACACCTTC.

V usage is TRBV30 and J usage is TRBJ1-5; D may be TRBD1 (6 bases). The germline V and J ends were trimmed by 3 bases and 4 bases, with 10 bases remaining between them. This CDR3 is built from 13 residues. Germline assignment: CDR1 GTSNPN and CDR2 SVGIG (reference sequence). Here the CDR3 reads CAWREQGNQPQHF. The DNA of the CDR3 is TGTGCCTGGAGGGAACAGGGAAATCAGCCCCAGCATTTT.